Described below is a single T cell receptor beta chain sequence and its context. It lacks a known antigen. Base qualities were left out, and no much larger clone turns up one base away. This sample is drawn from a study of shared clonotypes between healthy human individuals (TCRdb year 2020). Study-level background: The cohort comprised a couple of women and a few men aged 18 to 49 years. Between about 0.9 and 9 billion PBMCs per donor were obtained by leukapheresis. To estimate repertoire size and how much clonotype sharing occurs between individuals, the study deeply sequenced the blood TCR repertoires of a handful of healthy adults. Per donor, three plates each were used for CD4 naive and CD4 memory, two for CD8 naive, and one for CD8 memory. Libraries were prepared and TCR repertoires were sequenced by different laboratories using diverse techniques, in order to increase sequencing depth and limit assay-specific biases. General conclusions and limits of the study: Across a few donors, approximately 5% of naive CD4, around 3.5% of naive CD8, 2% to 2.5% of memory CD4, and about 0.44% of memory CD8 clonotypes were shared. Because the study included only a small number of donors, the genetic and exposure-history diversity represented was limited. Based on pairwise subsampling, the degree of clonotype sharing among donors was expected to be affected by sequencing depth. Incomplete sequencing was indicated by rarefaction of sorted-subset datasets, despite the large sequencing depth. Sampling was restricted to blood, and TCR repertoires in tissues likely differ from the TCR repertoires found in blood. Compared with non-shared clonotypes, clonotypes shared by all four sorted-subset donors had higher generation probabilities. Naive subsets generally had larger estimated clonotype richness than memory subsets.

The donors were healthy, HIV-negative adults who had no recently reported acute infections or vaccinations. All donors were Caucasian adults living in Nashville, Tennessee, USA. CD4+ T cells were enriched by magnetic negative selection; naive cells were then positively selected on CD45RA, and the negative fraction formed the memory subset. Blood was obtained by leukapheresis, after which PBMCs were separated by Ficoll-Histopaque density gradient centrifugation and cryopreserved in liquid nitrogen vapor phase. Analytical flow cytometry was used to check the purity and quantity of each magnetically sorted T cell population. Genomic DNA was isolated from every sorted fraction and measured by UV absorbance on a Nanodrop 2000c. Using the deep immunoSEQ assay, multiplex PCR amplified TCR CDR3 regions from genomic DNA. For each cell subset, the extracted genomic DNA was distributed evenly across all wells of several immunoSEQ 96-well plates, and each plate served as one replicate. For sorted subsets, each replicate PCR was loaded with roughly 190 ng genomic DNA, equivalent to roughly 30,000 T cell genomes. Purified libraries were quantified with a Qubit 3.0 fluorometer, sized on a Bioanalyzer 2100, and re-quantified with the KAPA Library Quantification kit. Every immunoSEQ 96-well plate was sequenced on a separate single-read 150-cycle Illumina NextSeq 550 flow cell. In the authors' own workflow: Because only junctional sequences without quality scores were contained in the immunoSEQ output, filtering matching that applied to full-length reads could not be performed. Sequences were annotated with PyIR, a Python wrapper for IgBLAST v1.9, and V/J genes and CDR3 were assigned using IMGT germline references. Reads with weak V/J assignments (E-value above 1e-6), missing CDR3, stop codons, out-of-frame junctions, or ambiguous translated residues were removed. V3J clonotypes were defined as sequences sharing an identical inferred V gene, J gene, and CDR3 amino acid sequence. Percentage overlap between repertoires was computed as shared unique clonotypes divided by the size of the smaller repertoire. Repertoire richness was assessed with RTK rarefaction, the Chao1 estimator, and Recon v2.1 estimates of unobserved clonotypes. For all TCRbeta clonotypes obtained by the gDNA method from four donors, generation probabilities were computed with OLGA. Imported from immuneACCESS, the table was reduced by TCRdb to in-frame sequences with V and J called. These copies leave out some clones; in studies compared against another copy, an unresolved V gene accounts for under half, and the cause of the remainder is not known. The D gene and trimming were derived from the DNA, and the V and J assignments and clone size from that table. The table for this sample lists 2 million to 2.5 million clones; 85% to 95% of them were counted only once. In total, the top ten clones hold around 0.4% of the sample.

Specimen: naive CD4+ T cells from PBMCs. The meaning of the sample's cell subset or site label: CD45RA+ positively selected. The sequence was collected from a man between 18 and 35 years old in good health. Some clones in this sample may be carry-over from other donors' samples.

The nucleotides read TGTGCCAGCAGCTTAGGGCCGGGTGGTAGCACAGATACGCAGTATTTT. This sequence encodes CASSLGPGGSTDTQYF. The chain links TRBV5-5 with TRBJ2-3; no D segment can be confidently identified. The germline V gene (reference sequence) provides CDR1 SGHKS and CDR2 YYEKEE. Cut back by 2 bases and 0 bases, the V and J ends lie 13 bases apart. The CDR3, from cysteine to phenylalanine, totals 16 residues. Kept here is only the CDR3 DNA, which spans 48 bases and is read in frame from base 1.